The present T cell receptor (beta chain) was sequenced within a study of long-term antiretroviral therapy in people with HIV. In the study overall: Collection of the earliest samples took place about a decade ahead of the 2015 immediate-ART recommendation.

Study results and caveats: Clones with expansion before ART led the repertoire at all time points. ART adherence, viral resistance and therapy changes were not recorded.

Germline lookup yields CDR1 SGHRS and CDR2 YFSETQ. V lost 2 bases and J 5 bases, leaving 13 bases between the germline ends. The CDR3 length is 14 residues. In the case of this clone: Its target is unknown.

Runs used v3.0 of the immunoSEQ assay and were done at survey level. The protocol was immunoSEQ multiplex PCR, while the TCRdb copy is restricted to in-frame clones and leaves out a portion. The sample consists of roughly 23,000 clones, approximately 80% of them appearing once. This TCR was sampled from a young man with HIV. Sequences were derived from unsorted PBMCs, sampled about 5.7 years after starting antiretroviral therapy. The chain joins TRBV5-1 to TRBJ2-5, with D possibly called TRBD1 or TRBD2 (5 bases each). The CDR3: CASSFRDGEETQYF. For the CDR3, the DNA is TGCGCCAGCAGCTTCCGGGACGGGGAGGAGACCCAGTACTTC.